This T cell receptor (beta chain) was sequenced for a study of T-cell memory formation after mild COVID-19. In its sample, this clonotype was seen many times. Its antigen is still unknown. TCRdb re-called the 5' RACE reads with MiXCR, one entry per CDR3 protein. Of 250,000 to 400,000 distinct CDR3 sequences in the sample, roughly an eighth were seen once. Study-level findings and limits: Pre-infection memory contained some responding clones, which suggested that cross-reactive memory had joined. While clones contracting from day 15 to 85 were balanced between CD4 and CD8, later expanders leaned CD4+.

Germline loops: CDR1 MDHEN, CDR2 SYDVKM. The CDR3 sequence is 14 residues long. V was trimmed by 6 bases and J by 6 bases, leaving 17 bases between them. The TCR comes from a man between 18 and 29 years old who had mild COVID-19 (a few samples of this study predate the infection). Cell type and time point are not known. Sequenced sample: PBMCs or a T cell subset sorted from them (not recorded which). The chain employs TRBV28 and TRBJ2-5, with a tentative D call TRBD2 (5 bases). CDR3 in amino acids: CASSLSGVGKTQYF. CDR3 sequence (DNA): TGTGCCAGCAGCCTGTCCGGGGTTGGGAAGACCCAGTACTTC.